A single sample is the source of the 8 T cell receptor beta chains below, sequenced in a study of blood T cell repertoires in COVID-19. Sequencing was performed with immunoSEQ multiplex PCR; in TCRdb, only in-frame clones are kept and a portion is missing. The profile covers around 41,000 clones, with more than 85% appearing a single time and around 5% taken by the ten largest. Sequences were obtained from peripheral blood. These receptors were collected from a human donor in a cohort sampled during active COVID-19.

The chain carries TRBV2 and TRBJ2-5; 7 nucleotides align to TRBD2. Germline-derived CDR1 and CDR2 are SNHLY and FYNNEI. The trim removed 10 bases at V and 2 bases at J, leaving 4 bases unmatched. The CDR3 is 12 residues long. CDR3 residues: CATRGLQETQYF. The CDR3 nucleotides read TGTGCCACTAGGGGACTACAAGAGACCCAGTACTTC.

V and J are TRBV7-9 and TRBJ1-1; D is uncertain. CDR3 length equals 15 residues. Germline V gene data show CDR1 as SEHNR and CDR2 as FQNEAQ (reference sequence). Trimming pared 6 bases from V and 2 bases from J, leaving 16 bases between. The CDR3 protein is CASRTSGMKNTEAFF. CDR3 bases: TGTGCCAGCAGGACGTCGGGGATGAAAAACACTGAAGCTTTCTTT. The full variable domain, its missing parts supplied by reference TRBV7-9 and TRBJ1-1, is DTGVSQNPRHKITKRGQNVTFRCDPISEHNRLYWYRQTLGQGPEFLTYFQNEAQLEKSRLLSDRFSAERPKGSFSTLEIQRTEQGDSAMYLCASRTSGMKNTEAFFGQGTRLTVV.

V usage is TRBV28 and J usage is TRBJ1-5; a weak D match, TRBD1 (5 bases). The V gene's germline CDR1 is MDHEN and CDR2 SYDVKM. The CDR3 is 14 amino acids. Written as DNA, the CDR3 is TGTGCACTTTCCGACAGTTTGAGCAATCAGCCCCAGCATTTT. It specifies CALSDSLSNQPQHF. Complete variable domain (other parts from reference TRBV28 and TRBJ1-5): DVKVTQSSRYLVKRTGEKVFLECVQDMDHENMFWYRQDPGLGLRLIYFSYDVKMKEKGDIPEGYSVSREKKERFSLILESASTNQTSMYLCALSDSLSNQPQHFGDGTRLSIL.

This chain links TRBV28 with TRBJ1-6; no firm D call. Per the germline V gene, CDR1 is MDHEN and CDR2 is SYDVKM. This CDR3 has 13 amino acids. The V and J ends lost 4 bases and 7 bases respectively, with 8 bases between them. CDR3 nucleotide sequence: TGTGCCAGCAGTTGGGAGGGAAATTCACCCCTCCACTTT. Translation gives CASSWEGNSPLHF.

This clone was seen just once. The genes are TRBV25-1 and TRBJ2-7; 7 bases map to TRBD1. The CDR3 has 13 amino acids. The J segment lost 3 bases and the V segment lost 4 bases, leaving 3 bases of the junction unmatched. CDR1 MGHDK and CDR2 SYGVNS come from the germline V gene. The CDR3 DNA is TGTGCCAGCAGTGCGACAGGGCGCTACGAGCAGTACTTC. Protein: CASSATGRYEQYF.

The V gene is TRBV3-1 (or the pseudogene TRBV3-2), the J gene TRBJ2-7; D is possibly TRBD2 (5 bases). V lost 9 bases and J 6 bases, leaving 18 bases between the germline ends. This CDR3 spans 13 amino acids. Germline V gene sequence: CDR1 LGHDT, CDR2 YNNKEL (reference sequence). The chain's CDR3 is CASDDTGFGEQYF. CDR3 in DNA: TGTGCCAGTGACGACACGGGATTTGGCGAGCAGTACTTC.

The rearrangement uses TRBV19 and TRBJ2-4; 7 bases fit TRBD2. V lost 6 bases and J lost 0; bases outside the gene matches: 8. The CDR3 runs 16 residues. Germline CDR1 reads LNHDA; CDR2 reads SQIVND (reference sequence). The CDR3 region is CASRGGEGTAKNIQYF. The CDR3 coding sequence is TGTGCCAGTAGGGGAGGGGAGGGGACAGCCAAAAACATTCAGTACTTC. The full variable domain, with the rest looked up from reference TRBV19 and TRBJ2-4, is DGGITQSPKYLFRKEGQNVTLSCEQNLNHDAMYWYRQDPGQGLRLIYYSQIVNDFQKGDIAEGYSVSREKKESFPLTVTSAQKNPTAFYLCASRGGEGTAKNIQYFGAGTRLSVL.

This clone showed up just once. In DNA, the CDR3 is TGTGCCAGCAGCTTGATTCATAGCTTATCTGGGGCCAACGTCCTGACTTTC. Translating it yields CASSLIHSLSGANVLTF. The chain employs TRBV5-8 and TRBJ2-6; D remains ambiguous. Germline V gives CDR1 SGHTS, CDR2 YDEGEE. V gave up 1 base and J gave up 1 base, with 12 bases separating them. This CDR3 has 17 amino acids.